The table lists the clone carrying this TCR beta chain with many counts. Antigen specificity is unknown. This CDR3 spans 15 amino acids. Germline V CDR1 and CDR2: MDHEN, SYDVKM. The ends lost 6 bases at V and 2 bases at J; junction bases unmatched: 5. This sample was taken from a study of CD8 T cells in ankylosing spondylitis. Library preparation for TCR beta used quantitative 5'-RACE with molecular barcodes. Each CDR3 protein is one row after TCRdb ran MiXCR on the 5' RACE reads. In the table there are about 320,000 distinct CDR3 sequences, more than 9% of which are singletons. Broader study findings: Earlier studies detected some motif variants in reactive arthritis synovial fluid and blood. Clones linked to disease were reported to show significant enrichment in matched ankylosing spondylitis synovial fluid.

J is TRBJ1-5 and V is TRBV28; 9 bases match TRBD1. The TCR originated in a female donor with ankylosing spondylitis or in good health (not recorded which). The specimen was blood, either unsorted or a sorted T cell fraction (not recorded which). This CDR3 reads CASSPGTGRNQPQHF. As DNA, the CDR3 is TGTGCCAGCAGCCCGGGGACAGGGCGCAATCAGCCCCAGCATTTT.